This T cell receptor beta chain was sequenced during a study of blood T cell repertoires in COVID-19. Turning to the study itself: In each case, the material was cDNA or gDNA derived from T cells, B-cell-depleted T cells, or PBMCs.

The assay was immunoSEQ multiplex PCR, and TCRdb's table has in-frame clones only and misses some. This sample yields tens of thousands of clones, of which 88% are seen a single time; 8.5% belongs to the top ten. The CDR3 consists of 16 residues. Germline values: CDR1 LGHNA, CDR2 YNFKEQ. V shed 4 bases, J shed 6 bases, and the junction held 12 bases outside the gene matches. The receptor was isolated from a man between 60 and 75 years old with active COVID-19. The specimen sequenced was peripheral blood. The chain carries TRBV4-2 and TRBJ1-2, with TRBD1 matching over 9 bases. CDR3 in DNA: TGTGCCAGCAGCCGACCACGACAGGGGGGTCGCGATGGCTACACCTTC. This gives the protein CASSRPRQGGRDGYTF.